Included here is one T cell receptor (beta chain) sequence, with context. The data derive from a study of blood T cell repertoires in COVID-19. Overall study: Material from acute and convalescent COVID-19 was sourced from the United States, Italy and Spain. T cells, B-cell-depleted T cells, or PBMCs provided the cDNA or gDNA that served as material.

Living in about two dozen US areas, the participants were between roughly 18 and 89 years of age. Recovered participants had two consecutive negative NP/OP PCR tests, healthcare professional clearance, or symptom resolution. Method: immunoSEQ multiplex PCR; TCRdb's copy keeps in-frame clones and lacks some. Of 280,000 or so clones detected, approximately 85% appear once; the ten largest clones hold less than 2.5%. Germline lookup yields CDR1 MNHEY and CDR2 SMNVEV (reference sequence). The V end lost 3 bases, the J end lost 5 bases, and 8 bases lay between the germline ends. The CDR3 runs to 13 residues.

The TCR comes from a man younger than 40 who had recovered from COVID-19. The rearrangement uses TRBV27 and TRBJ2-1, with D hard to call. The sequenced sample was PBMCs or T cells enriched from blood (not recorded which). The CDR3 spells CASSLRQNNEQFF. The CDR3 region has the DNA TGTGCCAGCAGTTTGAGGCAAAACAATGAGCAGTTCTTC.